This T cell receptor (beta chain) appears in the sequencing data of a study of blood T cell repertoires in COVID-19. Background on the study: The study drew acute and convalescent COVID-19 samples from the United States, Italy and Spain. PBMCs, B-cell-depleted T cells, or T cells were the source of the cDNA or gDNA that made up the material.

There are 14 residues in the CDR3. In germline, CDR1 is MNHEY, CDR2 SMNVEV (reference sequence). V dropped 5 bases and J dropped 8; count of bases not matched to a gene: 11. In the original workflow: Quantification of nucleated cells was approximated via reference gene primer amplification. Sequencing was performed with immunoSEQ multiplex PCR; in TCRdb, only in-frame clones are kept and a portion is missing. That table supplies the V and J calls and clone size; D and trimming were determined from the DNA. The sample holds fewer than 150,000 clones, approximately 80% seen once. Sequencing was done on a sample of peripheral blood. This receptor was obtained from an elderly woman in a cohort sampled during active or convalescent COVID-19. The chain recombines TRBV27 with TRBJ1-2; 7 nucleotides agree with TRBD1. The CDR3: CASSLRPTGFGYTF. The CDR3, as DNA: TGTGCCAGCAGTCTCCGTCCGACAGGGTTCGGCTACACCTTC.